Listed below are T cell receptor beta chains from one sample, sequenced in a study of T cell responses to AZD1222 COVID-19 vaccine. The method was immunoSEQ multiplex PCR; TCRdb's version includes in-frame clones alone and lacks a portion of them. In the table there are about 130,000 clones, roughly nine tenths of which are singletons. The starting material was peripheral blood, obtained on day 0 of AZD1222 vaccination. These receptor sequences come from an adult in good health. Both conserved end residues are part of each CDR3. A D gene is named only where the DNA matches it firmly. Part of the rows lack a size; the others show once, few, many or a class for expanded clones.

D: NA; size: NA; V: TRBV6-5; J: TRBJ1-1; DNA: TGTGCCAGCACCCTTGTCTCTCGTGAAAACACTGAAGCTTTCTTT; CDR3: CASTLVSRENTEAFF
D: NA; size: NA; V: TRBV6-6; J: TRBJ1-3; DNA: TGTGCCAGCAGTCCAAACCCGACTCGAGGAAACACCATATATTTT; CDR3: CASSPNPTRGNTIYF
D: TRBD1; size: NA; V: TRBV2; J: TRBJ1-1; DNA: TGTGCCAGCAGTTCCGGGACAGGGGTTACGGCTTTCTTT; CDR3: CASSSGTGVTAFF
D: NA; size: NA; V: TRBV4-2; J: TRBJ1-5; DNA: TGTGCCAGCAGCCAAGTGGGGCTTACGCATCAGCCCCAGCATTTT; CDR3: CASSQVGLTHQPQHF
D: NA; size: NA; V: TRBV2; J: TRBJ1-5; DNA: TGTGCCAGCACAGCAAGGGGTGGCGGTCAGCCCCAGCATTTT; CDR3: CASTARGGGQPQHF
D: NA; size: once; V: TRBV7-2; J: TRBJ1-6; DNA: TGTGCCAGCAGCTTCTATCTCCTTGAGGCCCTCCACTTT; CDR3: CASSFYLLEALHF
D: TRBD1; size: NA; V: TRBV7-8; J: TRBJ1-1; DNA: TGTGCCAGCAGCCCGAGGACAGGCCAAGAAGCTTTCTTT; CDR3: CASSPRTGQEAFF
D: TRBD2; size: NA; V: TRBV28; J: TRBJ2-7; DNA: TGTGCCAGCAGTTCCCCGTGGGCGGGGGACGAGCAGTACTTC; CDR3: CASSSPWAGDEQYF
D: NA; size: NA; V: TRBV10-2; J: TRBJ1-5; DNA: TGCGCCAGCAGTGAGCCGCTAGGACTTCCCTGGGGTCAGCCCCAGCATTTT; CDR3: CASSEPLGLPWGQPQHF
D: NA; size: NA; V: TRBV19; J: TRBJ2-5; DNA: TGTGCCAGTAGTCGTGCGTTTCGGGGGGCTCCAGGGACCCAGTACTTC; CDR3: CASSRAFRGAPGTQYF
D: NA; size: few; V: TRBV19; J: TRBJ1-6; DNA: TGTGCCAGTACCACGAGGCCGGGTTCACCCCTCCACTTT; CDR3: CASTTRPGSPLHF
D: NA; size: medium-sized; V: TRBV2; J: TRBJ1-5; DNA: TGTGCCAGCAGTGCACTTGGGGCTTACCAGCCCCAGCATTTT; CDR3: CASSALGAYQPQHF
D: TRBD1; size: NA; V: TRBV28; J: TRBJ1-4; DNA: TGTGCCAGCAGTTTTCGGGACAGGGATAATGAAAAACTGTTTTTT; CDR3: CASSFRDRDNEKLFF
D: NA; size: NA; V: TRBV7-9; J: TRBJ2-5; DNA: TGTGCCAGCAGCCTAGTCCGGGAGACCCAGTACTTC; CDR3: CASSLVRETQYF
D: NA; size: NA; V: TRBV7-8; J: TRBJ1-6; DNA: TGTGCCAGCAGCGGAAGTAAAAATTCACCCCTCCACTTT; CDR3: CASSGSKNSPLHF
D: TRBD1; size: NA; V: TRBV18; J: TRBJ1-6; DNA: TGTGCCAGCTCACCCCGGACAGGGTTGAATTCACCCCTCCACTTT; CDR3: CASSPRTGLNSPLHF
D: NA; size: NA; V: TRBV7-7; J: TRBJ2-1; DNA: TGTGCTAGCAGACTGAAACCGGTGCAGGGCTGTGAGCAGTTCTTC; CDR3: CASRLKPVQGCEQFF
D: TRBD2; size: NA; V: TRBV6-5; J: TRBJ2-7; DNA: TGTGCCAGCAGTTACACCGGGACTAGCGGGAGAAACGAGCAGTACTTC; CDR3: CASSYTGTSGRNEQYF
D: NA; size: once; V: TRBV30; J: TRBJ1-4; DNA: TGTGCCTGGAGTGTCTACCCCCTTGGGGAAAAACTGTTTTTT; CDR3: CAWSVYPLGEKLFF
D: NA; size: once; V: TRBV28; J: TRBJ1-4; DNA: TGTGCCACAACTCCGGGACACCTGAATGAAAAACTGTTTTTT; CDR3: CATTPGHLNEKLFF
D: NA; size: NA; V: TRBV7-2; J: TRBJ1-5; DNA: TGTGCCAGCAGCCCCACCACGTTCGGTCTTCAGCCCCAGCATTTT; CDR3: CASSPTTFGLQPQHF
D: NA; size: NA; V: TRBV28; J: TRBJ1-2; DNA: TGTGCCAGCAGCCTAAAATCCCACTATGGCTACACCTTC; CDR3: CASSLKSHYGYTF
D: TRBD1; size: NA; V: TRBV23-1; J: TRBJ2-7; DNA: TGCGCCAGCAGTCAAGCAGGGGGCTACGAGCAGTACTTC; CDR3: CASSQAGGYEQYF
D: NA; size: NA; V: TRBV5-6; J: TRBJ2-3; DNA: TGTGCCAGCAGCTTTTTGTTGGGAGGCACAGATACGCAGTATTTT; CDR3: CASSFLLGGTDTQYF
D: TRBD1; size: NA; V: TRBV7-8; J: TRBJ1-6; DNA: TGTGCCAGCAGCTTAAGGGACAGGAGTAATTCACCCCTCCACTTT; CDR3: CASSLRDRSNSPLHF
D: TRBD2; size: NA; V: TRBV28; J: TRBJ2-6; DNA: TGTGCCAGCGAGGGAGGCGGGGGGCTAACAGAGGCCAACGTCCTGACTTTC; CDR3: CASEGGGGLTEANVLTF
D: NA; size: NA; V: TRBV7-3; J: TRBJ2-2; DNA: TGTGCCAGCAGCCCCCCCCTTGGTACCGGGGAGCTGTTTTTT; CDR3: CASSPPLGTGELFF
D: NA; size: NA; V: TRBV6-4; J: TRBJ2-6; DNA: TGTGCCAGCAGTGACTCAAGTGTACCCGGGGCCAACGTCCTGACTTTC; CDR3: CASSDSSVPGANVLTF
D: NA; size: NA; V: TRBV9; J: TRBJ2-3; DNA: TGTGCCAGCAGCGTAGTTGAGGGGGGGATCACAGATACGCAGTATTTT; CDR3: CASSVVEGGITDTQYF
D: NA; size: NA; V: TRBV4-3; J: TRBJ1-1; DNA: TGCGCCAGCAGCCAAGATCAGGGAGCTAGCGCTGAAGCTTTCTTT; CDR3: CASSQDQGASAEAFF
D: NA; size: NA; V: TRBV19; J: TRBJ2-2; DNA: TGTGCCAGTAGTGCCTGGGGACGAGGCACCGGGGAGCTGTTTTTT; CDR3: CASSAWGRGTGELFF
D: NA; size: NA; V: TRBV5-1; J: TRBJ1-4; DNA: TGCGCCAGCAGCTTGGGTGGATATGCTGAAAAACTGTTTTTT; CDR3: CASSLGGYAEKLFF
D: NA; size: NA; V: TRBV7-2; J: TRBJ2-7; DNA: TGTGCCAGCAGCTTAGGCGTCAGAGCCTCCTACGAGCAGTACTTC; CDR3: CASSLGVRASYEQYF
D: TRBD1; size: NA; V: TRBV24-1; J: TRBJ2-1; DNA: TGTGCCACCAGTGATGTGTTCGGACAGGGGAATTCCTACAATGAGCAGTTCTTC; CDR3: CATSDVFGQGNSYNEQFF
D: NA; size: NA; V: TRBV5-1; J: TRBJ2-5; DNA: TGCGCCAGCAGAGACACCACGGAGACCCAGTACTTC; CDR3: CASRDTTETQYF
D: NA; size: few; V: TRBV5-8; J: TRBJ2-7; DNA: TGTGCCAGCAGCTCAATCATGCCCCGCGATGCCTACGAGCAGTACTTC; CDR3: CASSSIMPRDAYEQYF
D: TRBD2; size: few; V: TRBV28; J: TRBJ2-3; DNA: TGTGCCAGCAGTATAGCGGGAGATTACACAGATACGCAGTATTTT; CDR3: CASSIAGDYTDTQYF
D: NA; size: NA; V: TRBV6-1; J: TRBJ2-2; DNA: TGTGCCAGCAGTGACAGGGGTTCAACCGGGGAGCTGTTTTTT; CDR3: CASSDRGSTGELFF
D: NA; size: NA; V: TRBV6-5; J: TRBJ1-2; DNA: TGTGCCAGCAGTTCAAAGACAGGCCCAAACCGTTATGGCTACACCTTC; CDR3: CASSSKTGPNRYGYTF
D: TRBD1; size: few; V: TRBV19; J: TRBJ1-2; DNA: TGTGCCAGTAGTACACGGACAGGGGGGCCTGGCTACACCTTC; CDR3: CASSTRTGGPGYTF
D: NA; size: NA; V: TRBV12-1; J: TRBJ1-1; DNA: TGTGCCAGCAGCTCCTCGGCGGGGAATATGAGGAACACTGAAGCTTTCTTT; CDR3: CASSSSAGNMRNTEAFF
D: TRBD1; size: NA; V: TRBV19; J: TRBJ1-1; DNA: TGTGCCAGTAGTGGGACAGGGGGCACTGAAGCTTTCTTT; CDR3: CASSGTGGTEAFF
D: NA; size: NA; V: TRBV27; J: TRBJ1-2; DNA: TGTGCCAGCAATCCAGCATCGCAGGGTCTCCTATATGGCTACACCTTC; CDR3: CASNPASQGLLYGYTF
D: TRBD2; size: NA; V: TRBV4-2; J: TRBJ2-5; DNA: TGTGCCAGCAGCCAAGGGCGGGGGGGGCAAGAGACCCAGTACTTC; CDR3: CASSQGRGGQETQYF
D: TRBD2; size: once; V: TRBV4-2; J: TRBJ2-3; DNA: TGTGCCAGCAGCCAAGTGAAGGTAGCGGGAGGGCAGGGCACAGATACGCAGTATTTT; CDR3: CASSQVKVAGGQGTDTQYF
D: TRBD1; size: NA; V: TRBV6-4; J: TRBJ1-4; DNA: TGTGCCAGCAGTGCAGCGGGGGACAGTGAAAAACTGTTTTTT; CDR3: CASSAAGDSEKLFF
D: NA; size: NA; V: TRBV19; J: TRBJ2-7; DNA: TGTGCCAGTACGAACAGGGACGAGCAGTACTTC; CDR3: CASTNRDEQYF
D: NA; size: NA; V: TRBV6-5; J: TRBJ2-7; DNA: TGTGCCAGCAGTTCAGGACTCCCTGTCCACGAGCAGTACTTC; CDR3: CASSSGLPVHEQYF
D: TRBD2; size: NA; V: TRBV7-2; J: TRBJ2-3; DNA: TGTGCCAGCAGCACCGGACTAGCGGGGGGCCAGGGTACGCAGTATTTT; CDR3: CASSTGLAGGQGTQYF
D: TRBD2; size: NA; V: TRBV5-4; J: TRBJ2-1; DNA: TGTGCCAGCAGCTCTAGACTAGCGGGAATGAATGAGCAGTTCTTC; CDR3: CASSSRLAGMNEQFF
D: TRBD1; size: NA; V: TRBV19; J: TRBJ1-4; DNA: TGTGCCAGTCGGGACAGTCCTAATGAAAAACTGTTTTTT; CDR3: CASRDSPNEKLFF
D: NA; size: once; V: TRBV7-6; J: TRBJ2-7; DNA: TGTGCCAGCAGCTTTAACAGGGCCGGGGGTACCTACGAGCAGTACTTC; CDR3: CASSFNRAGGTYEQYF
D: TRBD1; size: once; V: TRBV18; J: TRBJ2-5; DNA: TGTGCCAGCTCACCCGGGACAGATCTGGTTGGGACCCAGTACTTC; CDR3: CASSPGTDLVGTQYF
D: NA; size: NA; V: TRBV18; J: TRBJ1-2; DNA: TGTGCCAGCTCACCTTCCGGGCCTCAGGGGGGCTACACCTTC; CDR3: CASSPSGPQGGYTF
D: NA; size: NA; V: TRBV9; J: TRBJ2-7; DNA: TGTGCCAGCAGCGTTGAGGGGACCGCCGGCTACGAGCAGTACTTC; CDR3: CASSVEGTAGYEQYF
D: NA; size: once; V: TRBV28; J: TRBJ1-6; DNA: TGTGCCAGCAGCAGGGCGGGTAATAATTCACCCCTCCACTTT; CDR3: CASSRAGNNSPLHF
D: TRBD2; size: once; V: TRBV3-1/TRBV3-2; J: TRBJ2-5; DNA: TGTGCCAGCAGCCTGGCGCTACGGACTAGCGGGAGGTTGGAGACCCAGTACTTC; CDR3: CASSLALRTSGRLETQYF
D: NA; size: few; V: TRBV7-2; J: TRBJ2-4; DNA: TGTGCCAGCAGCCTCCGCCCCCGGGACACTCAAAACATTCAGTACTTC; CDR3: CASSLRPRDTQNIQYF
D: TRBD2; size: NA; V: TRBV9; J: TRBJ2-2; DNA: TGTGCCAGCAGCACCCGGACTAGCGGGAGGACGAGCGGGGAGCTGTTTTTT; CDR3: CASSTRTSGRTSGELFF